This T cell receptor (beta chain) was sequenced in a study of blood T cell repertoires in COVID-19 (dated by TCRdb to the early 2020s). Regarding the research as a whole: Samples from collaborators originated in the United States, Italy and Spain and spanned both the acute and convalescent phases of COVID-19. The prospective study material was composed of cDNA or gDNA derived from T cells, B-cell-depleted T cells, or PBMCs. Deeply sampled blood TCRbeta repertoires from subjects exposed to, actively infected with, or recovered from COVID-19 were included in the dataset. The repertoires were released in a freely available public database meant as a resource for research on the immune response to SARS-CoV-2. The samples were drawn from two sources: the first 160 participants of the ongoing ImmuneRACE study, and 950 to 1,500 subjects contributed by 6 global collaborators. Nearly every sample came with metadata listing a de-identified subject ID, COVID-19 status, age in years and sex. Where available, HLA class I and class II types were obtained from metadata supplied by the sample provider rather than from assay-based typing. Paper-wide results and their limitations: Clinical and demographic metadata were provided uncurated, with the amount varying by source and participant.

About this clone itself: Its antigen remains unidentified. Base-call qualities are not available, and no considerably larger clone is one nucleotide away.

Participants in the prospective study were enrolled through a virtual design, were aged roughly 18 to 100 years, and lived in some 24 United States geographic areas. In the prospective study, cohorts were assigned on the basis of participant-reported clinical history obtained from a screening survey and a study questionnaire. For ImmuneRACE Cohort 3, a participant was defined as recovered based on two consecutive negative NP/OP PCR tests, clearance by a healthcare professional, or resolution of symptoms. Each participant in the prospective study had whole blood, serum and a nasopharyngeal or oropharyngeal swab collected by mobile phlebotomists. Over an approximately 2-month period, participants in the prospective study had the option of providing additional blood draws and questionnaires. Before DNA extraction, blood samples from the prospective study were shipped at room temperature or frozen.

TCRbeta CDR3 regions were amplified from genomic DNA using the immunoSEQ Assay, a bias-controlled multiplex PCR. From the authors' description of their analysis: The number of nucleated cells in each sample was estimated by amplification of reference gene primers within the assay. To quantify the absolute abundance of each unique TCRbeta CDR3 rearrangement, sequence reads were collapsed and filtered. For each sample, productive Simpson clonality was calculated by taking the square root of Simpson's diversity index across productive rearrangements. TCRdb holds this immuneACCESS table with in-frame rearrangements only. Some clones are missing; in checked studies, unresolved V genes explain under half, and the rest has no known cause. D and trimming were read from the DNA, whereas the V and J calls and clone size are those reported in that table. Across this sample there are approximately 470,000 clones, with around 90% seen only once. Together, the top ten hold under 0.75% of the sample.

V has 8 bases trimmed and J has 3 bases trimmed; junction bases matching no gene number 6. CDR1 and CDR2 are drawn from the germline V gene: MDHEN, SYDVKM. Reading from cysteine to phenylalanine, the CDR3 counts 13 amino acids. Only the CDR3 region is kept as DNA, spanning 39 bases read in frame from base 1. The origin of this receptor is a woman between 18 and 29 years old who had recovered from COVID-19. The material sequenced was PBMCs or T cells enriched from blood (not recorded which). The rearrangement combines TRBV28 with TRBJ2-7; 8 bases in between match TRBD1. The CDR3 in this case is CASCRTGIYEQYF. The DNA sequence is given as TGTGCCAGCTGCCGGACAGGGATCTACGAGCAGTACTTC. Reference TRBV28 and TRBJ2-7 genes cover what lies past the CDR3, so the full variable domain is DVKVTQSSRYLVKRTGEKVFLECVQDMDHENMFWYRQDPGLGLRLIYFSYDVKMKEKGDIPEGYSVSREKKERFSLILESASTNQTSMYLCASCRTGIYEQYFGPGTRLTVT.